The 16 T cell receptor beta chains listed next were all sequenced from one sample in a study of T-cell reconstitution after alpha-beta-depleted transplantation in children. For TCRbeta, the library was prepared with unique molecular identifiers. Each CDR3 protein gets one entry after TCRdb re-called the PCR reads with MiXCR. This repertoire shows roughly 670,000 distinct CDR3 sequences, under 15% found once; its top ten account for 0.65% to 0.9%. The sample was PBMCs, taken before TCRalphabeta/CD19-depleted stem cell transplant. Receptor source: a girl aged 2 to 9 with congenital amegakaryocytic thrombocytopenia, due to receive a stem cell transplant.

This clonotype was counted at least ten times. V is TRBV21-1 and J is TRBJ2-1; TRBD2 reflects the table's D call only, with no check against the DNA. TRBV21-1 is assigned pseudogene status. This CDR3 is 17 amino acids long. CDR3 loop: CASSILGLREAGYEQFF. The CDR3 DNA reads TGTGCCAGCAGCATCCTCGGGCTACGGGAGGCCGGGTATGAGCAGTTCTTC.

This clonotype showed up many times. The rearrangement uses TRBV20-1 and TRBJ2-2, with TRBD2 identical over 10 bases. The CDR3 totals 16 residues. Germline CDR1 reads DFQATT; CDR2 reads SNEGSKA (reference sequence). V was pared by 1 base and J by 3 bases, with 5 bases of the junction left unmatched. Here the CDR3 reads CSARVPGLAYTGELFF. The CDR3 nucleotides are TGCAGTGCTAGAGTTCCGGGACTAGCGTACACCGGGGAGCTGTTTTTT.

The chain combines TRBV12-3 or TRBV12-4 with TRBJ2-7; 9 nucleotides line up with TRBD1. J gave up 6 bases and V 5 bases, and 8 bases lay outside the gene matches. This CDR3 has 14 residues. The chain's CDR3 is CASSRTGVFGEQYF. The CDR3 DNA reads as TGTGCCAGCAGTCGGACAGGGGTATTTGGCGAGCAGTACTTC.

The V call is TRBV7-6, the J call TRBJ2-5; no definite D call. The V end was cut by 2 bases, the J end by 6 bases, with 10 bases between. Germline CDR1 and CDR2: SGHVS and FNYEAQ. This CDR3 spans 13 amino acids. CDR3 residues: CASSLTDRQTQYF. CDR3 DNA: TGTGCCAGCAGCTTAACTGATCGACAGACCCAGTACTTC.

This clonotype showed up many times. The CDR3 spells CASSLQVPSTDTQYF. In DNA, the CDR3 is TGCGCCAGCAGCTTACAGGTTCCAAGCACAGATACGCAGTATTTT. The gene calls are TRBV5-1 and TRBJ2-3; a weak D match, TRBD1 (5 bases). The CDR3 extends over 15 amino acids. Trimming left V 2 bases short and J 0 bases short, with 10 bases between. The V gene's germline CDR1 is SGHRS and CDR2 YFSETQ.

This clonotype was counted ten times or more. This chain uses TRBV20-1 with TRBJ2-1, with TRBD2 as a possible D gene (6 bases). V dropped 3 bases and J dropped 7 bases, with 16 bases sitting between them. CDR3 length: 14 residues. Germline lookup yields CDR1 DFQATT and CDR2 SNEGSKA (reference sequence). CDR3 bases: TGCAGTGCTAGCGGGAGTCACATAGATAATGAGCAGTTCTTC. This gives the protein CSASGSHIDNEQFF.

A few counts support this clonotype. V usage is TRBV20-1 and J usage is TRBJ2-7; D is possibly TRBD2 (6 bases). The CDR3 spans 14 residues. V was pared by 1 base and J by 5 bases, with 15 bases between. The germline gives CDR1 DFQATT, CDR2 SNEGSKA (reference sequence). The CDR3 spells CSARASTSIHEQYF. The CDR3 bases are TGCAGTGCTAGAGCCTCGACTAGTATCCACGAGCAGTACTTC.

This clonotype was picked up many times. The rearrangement uses TRBV5-1 and TRBJ2-1, with D possibly matching TRBD2 (5 bases). CDR1 SGHRS and CDR2 YFSETQ come from the germline V gene. V lost 3 bases and J 6 bases, leaving 19 bases between the germline ends. The CDR3 runs to 16 residues. In nucleotides, the CDR3 is TGCGCCAGCAGCTCAGGTGGAGGCGGGCCCCGCAATGAGCAGTTCTTC. This codes for CASSSGGGGPRNEQFF.

This clonotype was observed many times. This chain uses TRBV12-3 or TRBV12-4 with TRBJ1-5; a weak D match, TRBD1 (6 bases). This CDR3 is built from 12 residues. The ends were cut back, 6 bases at V and 7 bases at J, with 10 bases in the middle. CDR3 coding DNA: TGTGCCAGCAGCCAGGGGCACCAGCCCCAGCATTTT. The encoded protein is CASSQGHQPQHF.

This clonotype was recorded at least ten times. V is TRBV12-3 or TRBV12-4 and J is TRBJ1-4, with D unresolved. The CDR3 loop spans 17 amino acids. Trimming cost V 7 bases and J 5 bases, with 23 bases left between them. The CDR3 reads CASNPKWARQRNEKLFF. CDR3 sequence (DNA): TGTGCCAGCAACCCCAAGTGGGCCCGTCAACGGAATGAAAAACTGTTTTTT.

The rearrangement uses TRBV3-1 and TRBJ2-5; 14 nucleotides match TRBD2. Losses at the gene ends were 1 base for V and 1 base for J; bases not matched to a gene: 5. This CDR3 contains 18 residues. CDR1 is LGHDT and CDR2 is YNNKEL in the germline V gene (reference sequence). DNA for the CDR3: TGTGCCAGCAGCCAAGCGGGACTAGCGGGAGCCCTCCAAGAGACCCAGTACTTC. Translating gives CASSQAGLAGALQETQYF.

The V call is TRBV7-9, the J call TRBJ2-4; D gene uncertain. The germline V and J ends were trimmed by 5 bases and 2 bases, with 7 bases remaining between them. CDR1 is SEHNR, CDR2 FQNEAQ, per germline (reference sequence). This CDR3 region has 13 residues. Written as DNA, the CDR3 is TGTGCCAGCAGCCCTACGCCCAAAAACATTCAGTACTTC. Its protein is CASSPTPKNIQYF.

This clonotype was counted ten times or more. This rearrangement joins TRBV15 to TRBJ2-5; D uncertain. Germline-derived CDR1 and CDR2 are LNHNV and YYDKDF (reference sequence). V gave up 1 base and J gave up 5 bases, with 5 bases separating them. CDR3 length equals 12 residues. The CDR3 is CATSRVYETQYF. CDR3 bases: TGTGCCACCAGCAGAGTATACGAGACCCAGTACTTC.

This clonotype was seen more than once but under ten times. The chain joins TRBV12-3 or TRBV12-4 to TRBJ1-2; 7 bases match TRBD1. The junction had 7 bases not matched to a gene; V was cut back by 4 bases and J by 8 bases. This CDR3 has 13 amino acids. CDR3 amino acids: CASSSTGARGYTF. The CDR3 nucleotides read TGTGCCAGCAGTTCAACAGGGGCGAGGGGCTACACCTTC.

This clonotype has at least ten counts. V is TRBV5-1 and J is TRBJ1-1; a weak D match, TRBD1 (5 bases). The CDR3 has 13 residues. Trimming removed 4 bases at V and 7 bases at J, with 14 bases between. CDR1 is SGHRS and CDR2 is YFSETQ in the germline V gene. The CDR3 region is CASSIRGGVEAFF. The CDR3 region has the DNA TGCGCCAGCAGCATCCGAGGAGGGGTTGAAGCTTTCTTT.

This clonotype was found many times. The rearrangement links TRBV12-5 to TRBJ1-2, with a possible D match to TRBD1 (5 bases). V dropped 5 bases and J dropped 7 bases, with 17 bases sitting between them. The CDR3 runs to 14 residues. Germline assignment: CDR1 LGHNT and CDR2 FRNRAP. CDR3 DNA: TGTGCTAGTGGTCCCGGCGGCAGGGAGGCTGGCTACACCTTC. It specifies CASGPGGREAGYTF.